These T cell receptor beta chains were read from a single sample in a study of blood T cell repertoires in COVID-19. Produced via immunoSEQ multiplex PCR; TCRdb's table is partial and in-frame only. The top ten clones hold 3.5% to 4.5% of a sample with some 120,000 clones, more than 75% of them seen once. Source material: peripheral blood. The receptors shown here come from a man aged 55 to 70 with acute or convalescent COVID-19. CDR3s include the opening cysteine and the closing phenylalanine or tryptophan. The D gene is left open where the match is weak. Only part of the rows carry a size: once, few, many, or a class if the clone is expanded.

V: TRBV18
size: NA
D: NA
J: TRBJ2-5
DNA: TGTGCCAGCTCATTGGGCGGGCCCAACGAAGAGACCCAGTACTTC
CDR3: CASSLGGPNEETQYF

V: TRBV7-2
size: NA
D: TRBD2
J: TRBJ2-7
DNA: TGTGCCAGCAGCCCTGAGGGACTACGATACGAGCAGTACTTC
CDR3: CASSPEGLRYEQYF

V: TRBV13
size: once
D: NA
J: TRBJ2-3
DNA: TGTGCCAGCAGCTCCCCAGAAGCGGGCGGGGATACGCAGTATTTT
CDR3: CASSSPEAGGDTQYF

V: TRBV28
size: NA
D: NA
J: TRBJ2-7
DNA: TGTGCCAGCAGTTCCCCAAACGAGCAGTACTTC
CDR3: CASSSPNEQYF

V: TRBV4-3
size: NA
D: NA
J: TRBJ2-4
DNA: TGCGCCAGCAGCCAAGATCTCGGCTCGGGCATTCAGTACTTC
CDR3: CASSQDLGSGIQYF

V: TRBV18
size: NA
D: NA
J: TRBJ1-1
DNA: TGTGCCAGCTCACCGTTACCAGGGCCCAACACTGAAGCTTTCTTT
CDR3: CASSPLPGPNTEAFF

V: TRBV7-9
size: once
D: TRBD2
J: TRBJ2-3
DNA: TGTGCCAGCAGCCCGGGGACTAGCGGAAGCACAGATACGCAGTATTTT
CDR3: CASSPGTSGSTDTQYF

V: TRBV3-1/TRBV3-2
size: NA
D: NA
J: TRBJ2-7
DNA: TGTGCCAGCAGCCAAGACAGCAGGTCCTACGAGCAGTACTTC
CDR3: CASSQDSRSYEQYF

V: TRBV9
size: NA
D: TRBD2
J: TRBJ2-2
DNA: TGTGCCAGCAGCGTAGCGCGGGAGGGTCTGAGCACCGGGGAGCTGTTTTTT
CDR3: CASSVAREGLSTGELFF

V: TRBV13
size: NA
D: NA
J: TRBJ2-7
DNA: TGTGCCAGCAGCCCCGGGATCACCTACGAGCAGTACTTC
CDR3: CASSPGITYEQYF

V: TRBV19
size: NA
D: NA
J: TRBJ1-1
DNA: TGTGCCAGTAAAAGGACAGAGGCGATTAGAAACACTGAAGCTTTCTTT
CDR3: CASKRTEAIRNTEAFF

V: TRBV6-5
size: NA
D: TRBD2
J: TRBJ2-1
DNA: TGTGCCAGCAGCCCCGGGGGGGACAATGAGCAGTTCTTC
CDR3: CASSPGGDNEQFF

V: TRBV7-2
size: once
D: TRBD1
J: TRBJ1-2
DNA: TGTGCCAGCAGCTTAGAGGGACAGTACTATGGCTACACCTTC
CDR3: CASSLEGQYYGYTF

V: TRBV28
size: once
D: TRBD1
J: TRBJ1-2
DNA: TGTGCCAGCAGTTTAGACAGGGTGGACTATGGCTACACCTTC
CDR3: CASSLDRVDYGYTF

V: TRBV9
size: NA
D: NA
J: TRBJ1-2
DNA: TGTGCCAGCAGCGTAGTCGGACAGCTGGGGGGCTACACCTTC
CDR3: CASSVVGQLGGYTF

V: TRBV7-2
size: NA
D: NA
J: TRBJ1-1
DNA: TGTGCCAGCAGCTTAGGAGTACAGCCTAACACTGAAGCTTTCTTT
CDR3: CASSLGVQPNTEAFF

V: TRBV19
size: NA
D: NA
J: TRBJ2-2
DNA: TGTGCCAGTAGGCAGCAGGGATACACCGGGGAGCTGTTTTTT
CDR3: CASRQQGYTGELFF

V: TRBV21-1
size: NA
D: NA
J: TRBJ2-7
DNA: TGTGCCAGCAGCAAGCGGGGAAAAGGCGAGCAGTACTTC
CDR3: CASSKRGKGEQYF